Below are 7 T cell receptor beta chains sequenced from a single sample in a study of blood T cells in healthy people across ages. Next came a second PCR, run for 7 to 11 cycles, which used a sample-barcoded 5' primer along with a J-beta primer mix. TCRdb re-called the 5' RACE reads with MiXCR, one entry per CDR3 protein. The data hold approximately 680,000 distinct CDR3 sequences, with 32% observed a single time. The sequencing sample was made of blood. These receptors were taken from a woman aged 80 or over in good health.

This clonotype turned up a few times. This chain links TRBV18 with TRBJ1-5, with 9 positions matching TRBD1. V was pared by 4 bases and J by 6 bases, with 10 bases of the junction left unmatched. The germline CDR1 and CDR2 sequences are KGHSH and LQKENI. The CDR3 covers 16 residues. CDR3 region: CASSLRDRVDGQPQHF. In DNA, the CDR3 is TGTGCCAGCTCACTCAGGGACAGGGTCGACGGTCAGCCCCAGCATTTT.

Worth noting for this clonotype: This may stem from a read error, because a much larger clone lies one nucleotide away. DNA for the CDR3: TGCAGTGCTAGAGAGCGGGACAGATCATGGGCGGGGGGCTACGAGCAGTACTTC. Encoded protein: CSARERDRSWAGGYEQYF. The chain links TRBV20-1 to TRBJ2-7; possible D gene TRBD2, 8 bases. V was cut by 0 bases and J by 3 bases, with 24 bases left in between. Germline CDR1 reads DFQATT; CDR2 reads SNEGSKA (reference sequence). There are 18 residues in the CDR3.

The chain carries TRBV20-1 and TRBJ2-7; D is ambiguous. Between the trimmed V and J ends, which lost 5 bases and 1 base, there was a span of 12 bases. CDR3 length: 13 residues. Germline V lookup: CDR1 DFQATT, CDR2 SNEGSKA (reference sequence). The CDR3 coding sequence is TGCAGTGCTCCCGACTCCCGTTCCTACGAGCAGTACTTC. This translates into CSAPDSRSYEQYF.

This clonotype was found many times. J is TRBJ2-3 and V is TRBV13; D call uncertain. Looked up from germline, CDR1 is PRHDT and CDR2 is FYEKMQ (reference sequence). V lost 7 bases and J 4 bases, leaving 12 bases between the germline ends. The CDR3 spans 13 residues. CDR3 in amino acids: CASTWVPADTQYF. The CDR3, as DNA: TGTGCCAGCACGTGGGTCCCCGCAGATACGCAGTATTTT.

This chain uses TRBV2 with TRBJ2-2; D might be TRBD2 (5 bases). V was trimmed by 4 bases and J by 7 bases, leaving 16 bases between them. This CDR3 is built from 15 residues. Germline V gives CDR1 SNHLY, CDR2 FYNNEI. In DNA, the CDR3 is TGTGCCAGCAGTGCGGGGAGCAACGGTAACGGGGAGCTGTTTTTT. Protein sequence: CASSAGSNGNGELFF.

This clonotype was observed a few times. The CDR3, as DNA: TGTGCCAGCAGGATAAGGGGACAGGGGAACACTGAAGCTTTCTTT. Protein product: CASRIRGQGNTEAFF. The chain has TRBV6-1 and TRBJ1-1; 9 bases match TRBD1. Trimming cost V 6 bases and J 1 base; bases outside gene matches: 6. The CDR3 loop spans 15 amino acids. The V gene's germline CDR1 is MNHNS and CDR2 SASEGT.

The rearrangement uses TRBV20-1 and TRBJ2-3; 15 bases are shared with TRBD2. Trimming at V came to 4 bases and at J to 6 bases, leaving 2 bases not matched to a gene. The CDR3 is 14 residues long. CDR1 DFQATT and CDR2 SNEGSKA come from the germline V gene (reference sequence). CDR3 nucleotides: TGCAGTGCTAAAGGACTAGCGGGAGGGGATACGCAGTATTTT. Its protein is CSAKGLAGGDTQYF.